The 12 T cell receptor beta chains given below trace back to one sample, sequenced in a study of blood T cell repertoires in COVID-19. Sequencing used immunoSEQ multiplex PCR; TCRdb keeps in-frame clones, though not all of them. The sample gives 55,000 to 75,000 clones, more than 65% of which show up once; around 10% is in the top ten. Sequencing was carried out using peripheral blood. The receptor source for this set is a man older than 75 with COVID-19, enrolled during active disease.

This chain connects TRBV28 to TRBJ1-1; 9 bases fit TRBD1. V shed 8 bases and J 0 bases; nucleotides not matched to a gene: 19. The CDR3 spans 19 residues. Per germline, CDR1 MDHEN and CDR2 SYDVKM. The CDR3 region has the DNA TGTGCCAGCCAGGCCCCTACAGGGGGCGCGGTGGGCATGAACACTGAAGCTTTCTTT. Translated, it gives CASQAPTGGAVGMNTEAFF.

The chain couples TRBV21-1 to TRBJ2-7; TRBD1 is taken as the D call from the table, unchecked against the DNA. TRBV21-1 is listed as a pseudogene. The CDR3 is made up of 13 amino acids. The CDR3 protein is CASSKVGTVPGYF. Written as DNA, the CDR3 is TGTGCCAGCAGCAAAGTAGGGACAGTTCCAGGGTACTTC.

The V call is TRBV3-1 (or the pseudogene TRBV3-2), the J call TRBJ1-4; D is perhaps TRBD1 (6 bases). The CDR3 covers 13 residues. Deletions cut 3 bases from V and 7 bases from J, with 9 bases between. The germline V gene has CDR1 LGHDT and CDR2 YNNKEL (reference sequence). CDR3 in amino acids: CASSHGGVEKLFF. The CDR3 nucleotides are TGTGCCAGCAGCCATGGGGGCGTTGAAAAACTGTTTTTT.

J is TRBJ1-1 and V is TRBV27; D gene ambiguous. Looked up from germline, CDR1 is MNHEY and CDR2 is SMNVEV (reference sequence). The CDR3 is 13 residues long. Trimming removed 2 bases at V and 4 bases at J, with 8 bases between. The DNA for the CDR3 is TGTGCCAGCAGTTTAGGGCTGGGCACTGAAGCTTTCTTT. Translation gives CASSLGLGTEAFF.

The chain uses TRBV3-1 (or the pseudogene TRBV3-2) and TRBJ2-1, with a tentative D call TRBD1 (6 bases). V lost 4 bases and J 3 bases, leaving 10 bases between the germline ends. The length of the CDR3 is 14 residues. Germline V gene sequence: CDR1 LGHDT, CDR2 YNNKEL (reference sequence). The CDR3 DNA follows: TGTGCCAGCAGCCCCGGCAGGGGCTACAATGAGCAGTTCTTC. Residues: CASSPGRGYNEQFF.

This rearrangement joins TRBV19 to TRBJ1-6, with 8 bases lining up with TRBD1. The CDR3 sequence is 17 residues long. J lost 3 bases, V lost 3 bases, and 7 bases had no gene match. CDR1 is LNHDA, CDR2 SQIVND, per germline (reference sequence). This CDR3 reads CASSMVGDRGYNSPLHF. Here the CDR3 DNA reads TGTGCCAGTAGTATGGTGGGAGACAGGGGCTATAATTCACCCCTCCACTTT.

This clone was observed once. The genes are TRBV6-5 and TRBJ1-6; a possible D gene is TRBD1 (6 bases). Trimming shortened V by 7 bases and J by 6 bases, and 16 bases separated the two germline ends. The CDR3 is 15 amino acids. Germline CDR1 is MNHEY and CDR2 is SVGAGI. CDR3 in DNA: TGTGCCAGCACCATCGAGGGGACATTTAATTCACCCCTCCACTTT. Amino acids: CASTIEGTFNSPLHF.

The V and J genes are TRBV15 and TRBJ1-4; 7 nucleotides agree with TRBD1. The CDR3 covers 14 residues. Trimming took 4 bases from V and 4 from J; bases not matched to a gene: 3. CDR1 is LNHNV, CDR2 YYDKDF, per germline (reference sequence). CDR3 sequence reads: CATSMGTVNEKLFF. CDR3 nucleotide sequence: TGTGCCACCAGCATGGGGACAGTTAATGAAAAACTGTTTTTT.

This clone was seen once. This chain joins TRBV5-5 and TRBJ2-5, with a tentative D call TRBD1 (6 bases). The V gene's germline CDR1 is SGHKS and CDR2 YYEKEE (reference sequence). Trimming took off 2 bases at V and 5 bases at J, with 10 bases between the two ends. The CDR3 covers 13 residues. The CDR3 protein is CASSLQGRETQYF. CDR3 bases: TGTGCCAGCAGCTTACAGGGCAGGGAGACCCAGTACTTC.

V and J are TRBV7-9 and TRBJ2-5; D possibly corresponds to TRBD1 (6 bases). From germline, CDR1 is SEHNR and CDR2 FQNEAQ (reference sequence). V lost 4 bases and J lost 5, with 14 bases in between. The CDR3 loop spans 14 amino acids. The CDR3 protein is CASSSRAGEETQYF. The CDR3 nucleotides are TGTGCCAGCAGCTCAAGGGCAGGGGAGGAGACCCAGTACTTC.

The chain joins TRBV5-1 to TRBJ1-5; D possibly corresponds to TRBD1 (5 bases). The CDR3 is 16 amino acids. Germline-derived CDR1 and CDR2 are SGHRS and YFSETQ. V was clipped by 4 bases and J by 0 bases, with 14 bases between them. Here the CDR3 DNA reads TGCGCCAGCAGCCCCGAAGGGGTGTATAGCAATCAGCCCCAGCATTTT. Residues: CASSPEGVYSNQPQHF.

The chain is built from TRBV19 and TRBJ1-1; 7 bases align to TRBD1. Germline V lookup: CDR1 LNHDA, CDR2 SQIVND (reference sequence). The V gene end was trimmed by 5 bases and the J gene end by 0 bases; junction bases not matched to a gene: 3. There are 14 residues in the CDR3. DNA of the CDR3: TGTGCCAGTAGTCGACAGGGCATGAACACTGAAGCTTTCTTT. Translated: CASSRQGMNTEAFF.